The 5 T cell receptor beta chains given below trace back to one sample, sequenced in a study of chemoradiotherapy in HPV16-positive cancers. Sequenced by immunoSEQ multiplex PCR; TCRdb stores in-frame clones only, minus some. The repertoire holds about 12,000 clones, with roughly 78% as singletons. The specimen was taken from a patient who underwent chemoradiotherapy. These receptors were obtained from a human donor with HPV-associated anogenital cancer.

This clone was seen once. The CDR3 coding sequence is TGTGCCAGCAGCTGGGGACAGGGGGTAGCCAAAAACATTCAGTACTTC. It translates to CASSWGQGVAKNIQYF. The rearrangement links TRBV7-2 to TRBJ2-4; 11 bases fit TRBD1. The ends lost 4 bases at V and 0 bases at J; junction bases unmatched: 2. CDR3 size: 16 residues. CDR1 and CDR2 (germline): SGHTA, FQGNSA.

J is TRBJ1-1 and V is TRBV28; 8 bases align to TRBD1. Germline CDR1 is MDHEN and CDR2 is SYDVKM. The V gene end was trimmed by 5 bases and the J gene end by 5 bases; junction bases not matched to a gene: 7. The CDR3 is made up of 14 amino acids. CDR3 sequence reads: CASSLFTGGTEAFF. In nucleotides, the CDR3 is TGTGCCAGCAGTCTTTTCACAGGGGGAACTGAAGCTTTCTTT.

The chain joins TRBV5-1 to TRBJ2-5; no firm D call. CDR3 length: 15 amino acids. Between the trimmed V and J ends, which lost 0 bases and 0 bases, there was a span of 9 bases. Per germline, CDR1 SGHRS and CDR2 YFSETQ. The CDR3 DNA reads TGCGCCAGCAGCTTGGCCTATGGGTACCAAGAGACCCAGTACTTC. It yields the protein CASSLAYGYQETQYF. Full variable domain (remainder filled in from reference TRBV5-1 and TRBJ2-5): KAGVTQTPRYLIKTRGQQVTLSCSPISGHRSVSWYQQTPGQGLQFLFEYFSETQRNKGNFPGRFSGRQFSNSRSEMNVSTLELGDSALYLCASSLAYGYQETQYFGPGTRLLVL.

This clone was seen only once. V usage is TRBV6-1 and J usage is TRBJ2-3; D remains ambiguous. Germline assignment: CDR1 MNHNS and CDR2 SASEGT. V lost 3 bases, J lost 0 bases, and 7 bases lay in between. There are 14 residues in the CDR3. The CDR3 region has the DNA TGTGCCAGCAGTGACTGGATTAGCACAGATACGCAGTATTTT. Translating it yields CASSDWISTDTQYF.

This chain joins TRBV7-8 and TRBJ2-5, with 8 bases lining up with TRBD2. Trimming removed 1 base from V and 5 bases from J; junction bases left unmatched: 15. CDR1 and CDR2 from the germline V gene are SGHVS and FQNEAQ. The CDR3 length is 18 residues. The CDR3 sequence is CASSLGPGGGPLGETQYF. CDR3 DNA: TGTGCCAGCAGCTTAGGGCCCGGGGGGGGACCCCTCGGGGAGACCCAGTACTTC.